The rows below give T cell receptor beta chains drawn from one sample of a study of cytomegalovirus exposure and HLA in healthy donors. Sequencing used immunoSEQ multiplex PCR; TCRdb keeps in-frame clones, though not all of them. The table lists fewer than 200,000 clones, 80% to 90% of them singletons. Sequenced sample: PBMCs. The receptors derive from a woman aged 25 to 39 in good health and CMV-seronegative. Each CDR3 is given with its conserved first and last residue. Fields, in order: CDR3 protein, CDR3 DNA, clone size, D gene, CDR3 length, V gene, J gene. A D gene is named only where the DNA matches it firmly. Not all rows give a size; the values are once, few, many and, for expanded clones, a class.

cdr3_aa: CASSQDPTQGMEETQYF
cdr3_nt: TGTGCCAGCAGCCAAGATCCTACCCAGGGTATGGAAGAGACCCAGTACTTC
clone_size: NA
d_call: NA
cdr3_length: 17
v_call: TRBV4-2
j_call: TRBJ2-5

cdr3_aa: CASSLLEGEAFF
cdr3_nt: TGTGCCAGCAGCTTACTAGAGGGTGAAGCTTTCTTT
clone_size: NA
d_call: NA
cdr3_length: 12
v_call: TRBV5-6
j_call: TRBJ1-1

cdr3_aa: CASSFQENTEAFF
cdr3_nt: TGTGCCAGCAGCTTTCAGGAGAACACTGAAGCTTTCTTT
clone_size: NA
d_call: NA
cdr3_length: 13
v_call: TRBV5-4
j_call: TRBJ1-1

cdr3_aa: CASSQEMGRRNSPLHF
cdr3_nt: TGTGCCAGCAGCCAAGAAATGGGGCGGAGAAATTCACCCCTCCACTTT
clone_size: NA
d_call: NA
cdr3_length: 16
v_call: TRBV14
j_call: TRBJ1-6

cdr3_aa: CAIRAGTGGFLETQYF
cdr3_nt: TGTGCCATCAGGGCCGGGACAGGGGGCTTTTTGGAGACCCAGTACTTC
clone_size: NA
d_call: TRBD1
cdr3_length: 16
v_call: TRBV10-3
j_call: TRBJ2-5

cdr3_aa: CASSATGSTGELFF
cdr3_nt: TGTGCCAGCAGTGCTACAGGTTCCACCGGGGAGCTGTTTTTT
clone_size: NA
d_call: NA
cdr3_length: 14
v_call: TRBV6-4
j_call: TRBJ2-2

cdr3_aa: CASSESRTSGEETQYF
cdr3_nt: TGCGCCAGCAGTGAGTCTCGGACTAGCGGGGAGGAGACCCAGTACTTC
clone_size: NA
d_call: TRBD2
cdr3_length: 16
v_call: TRBV10-1
j_call: TRBJ2-5

cdr3_aa: CASSLRTGGRTEAFF
cdr3_nt: TGCGCCAGCAGTTTAAGGACAGGGGGCCGCACTGAAGCTTTCTTT
clone_size: NA
d_call: TRBD1
cdr3_length: 15
v_call: TRBV10-1
j_call: TRBJ1-1

cdr3_aa: CASSQEEGSSSPLHF
cdr3_nt: TGCGCCAGCAGCCAAGAGGAGGGTAGTAGTTCACCCCTCCACTTT
clone_size: NA
d_call: NA
cdr3_length: 15
v_call: TRBV4-3
j_call: TRBJ1-6

cdr3_aa: CASSLAGDEAFF
cdr3_nt: TGTGCCAGCAGCTTAGCAGGGGATGAAGCTTTCTTT
clone_size: NA
d_call: NA
cdr3_length: 12
v_call: TRBV7-9
j_call: TRBJ1-1

cdr3_aa: CASSPVEGSVGETQYF
cdr3_nt: TGTGCCAGCAGCCCAGTGGAGGGCTCGGTAGGAGAGACCCAGTACTTC
clone_size: NA
d_call: NA
cdr3_length: 16
v_call: TRBV11-2
j_call: TRBJ2-5

cdr3_aa: CASSHPPGGGMYEQYF
cdr3_nt: TGTGCCAGCAGCCACCCACCGGGCGGGGGGATGTACGAGCAGTACTTC
clone_size: few
d_call: TRBD2
cdr3_length: 16
v_call: TRBV4-2
j_call: TRBJ2-7

cdr3_aa: CASGPGQGRETQYF
cdr3_nt: TGTGCTAGTGGGCCGGGACAGGGGAGAGAGACCCAGTACTTC
clone_size: NA
d_call: TRBD1
cdr3_length: 14
v_call: TRBV12-5
j_call: TRBJ2-5

cdr3_aa: CASRGGRHEAFF
cdr3_nt: TGTGCCAGCAGGGGAGGACGGCATGAAGCTTTCTTT
clone_size: NA
d_call: NA
cdr3_length: 12
v_call: TRBV6-5
j_call: TRBJ1-1

cdr3_aa: CASRRGRSVNEQFF
cdr3_nt: TGTGCCAGCAGGAGAGGACGTAGCGTCAATGAGCAGTTCTTC
clone_size: NA
d_call: NA
cdr3_length: 14
v_call: TRBV14
j_call: TRBJ2-1

cdr3_aa: CSARLLNEQFF
cdr3_nt: TGCAGTGCTAGACTCTTGAATGAGCAGTTCTTC
clone_size: NA
d_call: NA
cdr3_length: 11
v_call: TRBV20-1
j_call: TRBJ2-1

cdr3_aa: CASSDRTGALSYTF
cdr3_nt: TGTGCCAGCAGTGACCGGACAGGAGCCCTGAGCTACACCTTC
clone_size: NA
d_call: TRBD1
cdr3_length: 14
v_call: TRBV2
j_call: TRBJ1-2

cdr3_aa: CASSRGGNTEAFF
cdr3_nt: TGCGCCAGCAGCCGGGGGGGGAACACTGAAGCTTTCTTT
clone_size: NA
d_call: NA
cdr3_length: 13
v_call: TRBV10-1
j_call: TRBJ1-1

cdr3_aa: CASSLVIGRGLVSPYEQYF
cdr3_nt: TGTGCCAGCAGCTTGGTCATCGGGCGGGGTTTGGTCTCCCCCTACGAGCAGTACTTC
clone_size: NA
d_call: NA
cdr3_length: 19
v_call: TRBV5-6
j_call: TRBJ2-7

cdr3_aa: CAWSDPGTSSSTDTQYF
cdr3_nt: TGTGCCTGGAGTGATCCAGGGACTAGCTCTAGCACAGATACGCAGTATTTT
clone_size: NA
d_call: TRBD2
cdr3_length: 17
v_call: TRBV30
j_call: TRBJ2-3

cdr3_aa: CASSVEGTDPFYGYTF
cdr3_nt: TGTGCCAGCAGCGTAGAGGGGACAGATCCTTTCTATGGCTACACCTTC
clone_size: NA
d_call: TRBD1
cdr3_length: 16
v_call: TRBV9
j_call: TRBJ1-2

cdr3_aa: CASSSEMPPYGYTF
cdr3_nt: TGTGCCAGCAGCTCGGAGATGCCACCCTATGGCTACACCTTC
clone_size: NA
d_call: NA
cdr3_length: 14
v_call: TRBV5-8
j_call: TRBJ1-2

cdr3_aa: CAWSGPGTSGGRYSYNEQFF
cdr3_nt: TGTGCCTGGAGTGGCCCCGGGACTAGCGGGGGGCGATACTCCTACAATGAGCAGTTCTTC
clone_size: NA
d_call: TRBD2
cdr3_length: 20
v_call: TRBV30
j_call: TRBJ2-1

cdr3_aa: CASSPFLKEVRQQAFF
cdr3_nt: TGCGCCAGCAGCCCGTTCCTAAAAGAGGTACGACAGCAAGCTTTCTTT
clone_size: NA
d_call: NA
cdr3_length: 16
v_call: TRBV4-1
j_call: TRBJ1-1

cdr3_aa: CASFAGERETQYF
cdr3_nt: TGTGCCAGCTTCGCGGGGGAGAGGGAGACCCAGTACTTC
clone_size: NA
d_call: TRBD2
cdr3_length: 13
v_call: TRBV6-6
j_call: TRBJ2-5

cdr3_aa: CASLGGQFTGELFF
cdr3_nt: TGTGCCAGCCTTGGGGGACAGTTCACCGGGGAGCTGTTTTTT
clone_size: NA
d_call: TRBD1
cdr3_length: 14
v_call: TRBV2
j_call: TRBJ2-2

cdr3_aa: CASERRIEAFF
cdr3_nt: TGTGCCTCGGAGAGGCGGATTGAAGCTTTCTTT
clone_size: NA
d_call: NA
cdr3_length: 11
v_call: TRBV11-2
j_call: TRBJ1-1

cdr3_aa: CASSARALEAFF
cdr3_nt: TGTGCCAGCAGTGCGCGGGCGCTTGAAGCTTTCTTT
clone_size: NA
d_call: NA
cdr3_length: 12
v_call: TRBV6-1
j_call: TRBJ1-1

cdr3_aa: CASSYLQGGGYTF
cdr3_nt: TGTGCCAGCAGTTACTTGCAGGGTGGGGGCTACACCTTC
clone_size: NA
d_call: NA
cdr3_length: 13
v_call: TRBV6-6
j_call: TRBJ1-2

cdr3_aa: CASSLLAGGPVDEQFF
cdr3_nt: TGCGCCAGCAGCTTACTAGCGGGGGGACCAGTGGATGAGCAGTTCTTC
clone_size: NA
d_call: TRBD2
cdr3_length: 16
v_call: TRBV5-1
j_call: TRBJ2-1

cdr3_aa: CASSLPTGTDGYTF
cdr3_nt: TGTGCCAGCAGCTTGCCGACCGGGACAGACGGCTACACCTTC
clone_size: many
d_call: TRBD1
cdr3_length: 14
v_call: TRBV5-6
j_call: TRBJ1-2

cdr3_aa: CASSLAMSGAGTEAFF
cdr3_nt: TGTGCCAGCAGCTTGGCCATGTCGGGCGCGGGGACTGAAGCTTTCTTT
clone_size: NA
d_call: NA
cdr3_length: 16
v_call: TRBV5-4
j_call: TRBJ1-1

cdr3_aa: CASRTGETTEAFF
cdr3_nt: TGTGCCAGCAGGACAGGGGAGACGACTGAAGCTTTCTTT
clone_size: NA
d_call: TRBD1
cdr3_length: 13
v_call: TRBV2
j_call: TRBJ1-1

cdr3_aa: CATRGQFNTEAFF
cdr3_nt: TGTGCCACCCGGGGACAGTTCAACACTGAAGCTTTCTTT
clone_size: once
d_call: TRBD1
cdr3_length: 13
v_call: TRBV2
j_call: TRBJ1-1

cdr3_aa: CASSPGQGLGSNQPQHF
cdr3_nt: TGCGCCAGCAGCCCGGGACAGGGGCTCGGGAGCAATCAGCCCCAGCATTTT
clone_size: once
d_call: TRBD1
cdr3_length: 17
v_call: TRBV4-1
j_call: TRBJ1-5

cdr3_aa: CSAYLAGRSSYEQYF
cdr3_nt: TGCAGCGCCTACCTAGCGGGGAGGAGCTCCTACGAGCAGTACTTC
clone_size: NA
d_call: TRBD2
cdr3_length: 15
v_call: TRBV29-1
j_call: TRBJ2-7

cdr3_aa: CASSYITGGWETQYF
cdr3_nt: TGCGCCAGCAGTTACATAACAGGGGGATGGGAGACCCAGTACTTC
clone_size: few
d_call: TRBD1
cdr3_length: 15
v_call: TRBV5-1
j_call: TRBJ2-5

cdr3_aa: CAWKLAGTYEQYF
cdr3_nt: TGTGCCTGGAAACTAGCGGGGACCTACGAGCAGTACTTC
clone_size: NA
d_call: TRBD2
cdr3_length: 13
v_call: TRBV30
j_call: TRBJ2-7

cdr3_aa: CASSPTPGTGGAVDGYTF
cdr3_nt: TGCGCCAGCAGCCCTACGCCCGGGACAGGGGGCGCCGTAGATGGCTACACCTTC
clone_size: NA
d_call: TRBD1
cdr3_length: 18
v_call: TRBV5-1
j_call: TRBJ1-2

cdr3_aa: CASSLDGGYEQYF
cdr3_nt: TGTGCCAGCAGCTTAGATGGCGGCTACGAGCAGTACTTC
clone_size: NA
d_call: NA
cdr3_length: 13
v_call: TRBV7-8
j_call: TRBJ2-7

cdr3_aa: CASSQGTTTEAFF
cdr3_nt: TGCGCCAGCAGCCAGGGGACAACTACTGAAGCTTTCTTT
clone_size: NA
d_call: NA
cdr3_length: 13
v_call: TRBV4-1
j_call: TRBJ1-1

cdr3_aa: CASSAIGPHLSGNQPQHF
cdr3_nt: TGTGCCAGCAGTGCTATTGGGCCTCATCTCTCGGGCAATCAGCCCCAGCATTTT
clone_size: NA
d_call: NA
cdr3_length: 18
v_call: TRBV6-1
j_call: TRBJ1-5

cdr3_aa: CASSPWVGANEKLFF
cdr3_nt: TGCGCCAGCAGCCCCTGGGTCGGGGCTAATGAAAAACTGTTTTTT
clone_size: once
d_call: NA
cdr3_length: 15
v_call: TRBV4-1
j_call: TRBJ1-4

cdr3_aa: CASSQQTGRTDTQYF
cdr3_nt: TGTGCCAGCAGCCAACAGACAGGGCGCACAGATACGCAGTATTTT
clone_size: NA
d_call: TRBD1
cdr3_length: 15
v_call: TRBV14
j_call: TRBJ2-3

cdr3_aa: CASSYSKGLNTEAFF
cdr3_nt: TGTGCCAGCAGTTACTCGAAGGGGCTGAACACTGAAGCTTTCTTT
clone_size: NA
d_call: NA
cdr3_length: 15
v_call: TRBV6-5
j_call: TRBJ1-1

cdr3_aa: CASSQDLSNQPQHF
cdr3_nt: TGCGCCAGCAGCCAAGATCTAAGCAATCAGCCCCAGCATTTT
clone_size: NA
d_call: NA
cdr3_length: 14
v_call: TRBV4-1
j_call: TRBJ1-5

cdr3_aa: CATRDRVGTGELFF
cdr3_nt: TGTGCCACCAGAGACAGGGTGGGAACCGGGGAGCTGTTTTTT
clone_size: NA
d_call: TRBD1
cdr3_length: 14
v_call: TRBV2
j_call: TRBJ2-2

cdr3_aa: CASGPGQGSGELFF
cdr3_nt: TGCGCCAGCGGACCGGGACAGGGTTCCGGGGAGCTGTTTTTT
clone_size: once
d_call: TRBD1
cdr3_length: 14
v_call: TRBV5-1
j_call: TRBJ2-2

cdr3_aa: CASSPQRGAREKLFF
cdr3_nt: TGTGCCAGCTCACCTCAGCGGGGGGCGCGCGAAAAACTGTTTTTT
clone_size: NA
d_call: NA
cdr3_length: 15
v_call: TRBV18
j_call: TRBJ1-4

cdr3_aa: CASSLPSGGEKDSPLHF
cdr3_nt: TGTGCCAGCAGCTTACCCTCAGGCGGGGAGAAGGATTCACCCCTCCACTTT
clone_size: NA
d_call: NA
cdr3_length: 17
v_call: TRBV7-9
j_call: TRBJ1-6

cdr3_aa: CASSFEQQGFGTEAFF
cdr3_nt: TGCGCCAGCAGCTTTGAACAACAGGGGTTTGGGACTGAAGCTTTCTTT
clone_size: NA
d_call: TRBD1
cdr3_length: 16
v_call: TRBV5-1
j_call: TRBJ1-1

cdr3_aa: CASSPDYQETQYF
cdr3_nt: TGTGCCAGCTCACCGGACTACCAAGAGACCCAGTACTTC
clone_size: NA
d_call: NA
cdr3_length: 13
v_call: TRBV18
j_call: TRBJ2-5

cdr3_aa: CASRDPTGKHEQYF
cdr3_nt: TGTGCCAGCAGAGACCCGACAGGGAAACACGAGCAGTACTTC
clone_size: NA
d_call: TRBD1
cdr3_length: 14
v_call: TRBV25-1
j_call: TRBJ2-7

cdr3_aa: CAIGQGVTEAFF
cdr3_nt: TGTGCCATCGGACAGGGGGTAACTGAAGCTTTCTTT
clone_size: NA
d_call: TRBD1
cdr3_length: 12
v_call: TRBV10-3
j_call: TRBJ1-1

cdr3_aa: CASSDPSGGAVFEQFF
cdr3_nt: TGTGCCAGCAGTGATCCTAGCGGGGGGGCCGTGTTTGAGCAGTTCTTC
clone_size: NA
d_call: TRBD2
cdr3_length: 16
v_call: TRBV6-1
j_call: TRBJ2-1

cdr3_aa: CAISESAASGVSSYNEQFF
cdr3_nt: TGTGCCATCAGTGAGAGTGCGGCTAGCGGGGTTAGCTCCTACAATGAGCAGTTCTTC
clone_size: NA
d_call: TRBD2
cdr3_length: 19
v_call: TRBV10-3
j_call: TRBJ2-1

cdr3_aa: CASSPGTASPLHF
cdr3_nt: TGTGCCAGCAGCCCGGGAACAGCGTCACCCCTCCACTTT
clone_size: few
d_call: NA
cdr3_length: 13
v_call: TRBV5-6
j_call: TRBJ1-6

cdr3_aa: CASSPDTDYGYTF
cdr3_nt: TGTGCCAGCTCACCAGACACAGACTATGGCTACACCTTC
clone_size: NA
d_call: NA
cdr3_length: 13
v_call: TRBV18
j_call: TRBJ1-2

cdr3_aa: CAISPDRGRFGELFF
cdr3_nt: TGTGCCATCAGCCCTGACAGGGGGCGTTTCGGGGAGCTGTTTTTT
clone_size: few
d_call: TRBD1
cdr3_length: 15
v_call: TRBV10-3
j_call: TRBJ2-2

cdr3_aa: CASSWGRGPVYGYTF
cdr3_nt: TGTGCCAGCAGCTGGGGGAGGGGACCGGTATATGGCTACACCTTC
clone_size: NA
d_call: NA
cdr3_length: 15
v_call: TRBV7-8
j_call: TRBJ1-2